Presented here are 26 T cell receptor beta chains from one specimen sequenced in a study of blood T cell repertoires in COVID-19. TCRdb keeps only in-frame clones here, not all; method: immunoSEQ multiplex PCR. The sample shows some 190,000 clones, approximately 87% of them seen only once. The material sequenced was peripheral blood. The receptors stem from a person aged 65 to 79 with COVID-19, enrolled during active disease.

The J gene is TRBJ2-7, the V gene TRBV9, with a weak D call TRBD2 (5 bases). This CDR3 spans 13 amino acids. The germline gives CDR1 SGDLS, CDR2 YYNGEE. Trimming removed 0 bases at V and 9 bases at J, with 13 bases between. The CDR3 spells CASSVEAGVRQYF. The DNA for the CDR3 is TGTGCCAGCAGCGTAGAGGCCGGGGTCCGGCAGTACTTC. The full variable domain, completed using reference TRBV9 and TRBJ2-7, is DSGVTQTPKHLITATGQRVTLRCSPRSGDLSVYWYQQSLDQGLQFLIQYYNGEERAKGNILERFSAQQFPDLHSELNLSSLELGDSALYFCASSVEAGVRQYFGPGTRLTVT.

This chain joins TRBV28 and TRBJ2-2; maybe TRBD2 (6 bases). With 6 bases removed from V and 0 bases from J, the gap between germline ends came to 14 bases. The CDR3 loop spans 16 amino acids. Germline V CDR1 and CDR2: MDHEN, SYDVKM. The CDR3 region has the DNA TGTGCCAGCAGCTCCGGGGGAACCTCGAACACCGGGGAGCTGTTTTTT. It translates to CASSSGGTSNTGELFF.

The chain links TRBV18 to TRBJ1-6, with D hard to call. This CDR3 is built from 15 residues. The V and J ends lost 2 bases and 4 bases respectively, with 9 bases between them. Germline CDR1 KGHSH, CDR2 LQKENI. The CDR3 DNA follows: TGTGCCAGCTCACCATATGACAATTATAATTCACCCCTCCACTTT. Amino acids: CASSPYDNYNSPLHF.

This clone was recorded only once. The chain couples TRBV7-2 to TRBJ1-5; 7 bases are a match to TRBD1. J gave up 2 bases and V 4 bases, and 5 bases lay outside the gene matches. The CDR3 consists of 15 residues. Germline CDR1 is SGHTA and CDR2 is FQGNSA. This CDR3 is CASSSFTGGNQPQHF. CDR3 nucleotide sequence: TGTGCCAGCAGCTCTTTTACAGGGGGCAATCAGCCCCAGCATTTT. The variable domain in full, with the rest retrieved from reference TRBV7-2 and TRBJ1-5, is GAGVSQSPSNKVTEKGKDVELRCDPISGHTALYWYRQSLGQGLEFLIYFQGNSAPDKSGLPSDRFSAERTGGSVSTLTIQRTQQEDSAVYLCASSSFTGGNQPQHFGDGTRLSIL.

The chain employs TRBV7-2 and TRBJ2-2, with 8 nucleotides matching TRBD2. CDR3 length equals 15 residues. V shed 1 base, J shed 8 bases, and the junction held 6 bases outside the gene matches. Germline loops: CDR1 SGHTA, CDR2 FQGNSA. CDR3 DNA sequence: TGTGCCAGCAGCTTAGGGAAGCGGGGGACAGGGGAGCTGTTTTTT. Its translation: CASSLGKRGTGELFF.

DNA for the CDR3: TGTGCCAGCAGTTACTCGACCGAGTTACGAGGCCAGTACTTC. Protein sequence: CASSYSTELRGQYF. J is TRBJ2-7 and V is TRBV6-2 or TRBV6-3, with D unresolved. CDR3 length: 14 residues. The V gene's germline CDR1 is MNHEY and CDR2 SVGEGT. Trimming left V 0 bases short and J 10 bases short, with 16 bases between.

The V and J genes are TRBV6-5 and TRBJ1-4, with D possibly being TRBD1 (6 bases). V was cut by 0 bases and J by 7 bases, with 9 bases left in between. The CDR3 extends over 14 amino acids. CDR1 is MNHEY and CDR2 is SVGAGI in the germline V gene. The CDR3 coding sequence is TGTGCCAGCAGTTACTCGGAAGGGGGTGAAAAACTGTTTTTT. Protein product: CASSYSEGGEKLFF.

J is TRBJ1-1 and V is TRBV6-6, with 7 bases lining up with TRBD1. V was pared by 5 bases and J by 3 bases, with 12 bases of the junction left unmatched. Germline lookup yields CDR1 MNHNY and CDR2 SVGAGI (reference sequence). This CDR3 comprises 16 residues. The DNA of the CDR3 is TGTGCCAGCAGTCCCAAGAGGGGGCTTGTGGACACTGAAGCTTTCTTT. As protein: CASSPKRGLVDTEAFF.

V and J are TRBV7-2 and TRBJ1-3; D might be TRBD1 (5 bases). The CDR3 length is 16 residues. The germline V gene has CDR1 SGHTA and CDR2 FQGNSA. Trimming stripped 1 base from V and 2 bases from J, with 12 bases between. The CDR3 nucleotides read TGTGCCAGCAGCTTAGTAGGCGGGGGTACTGGAAACACCATATATTTT. This codes for CASSLVGGGTGNTIYF.

This rearrangement joins TRBV14 to TRBJ2-1; 10 positions agree with TRBD2. Per germline, CDR1 SGHDN and CDR2 FVKESK. This CDR3 is built from 16 residues. J was trimmed by 6 bases and V by 1 base; bases with no gene match: 6. CDR3 in amino acids: CASSQVSGGATNEQFF. CDR3 DNA: TGTGCCAGCAGCCAAGTAAGCGGGGGGGCAACCAATGAGCAGTTCTTC.

In its sample, this clone was seen a few times. In DNA form, the CDR3 reads TGTGCCAGCGTCAAAGGGGAGGGCTACAATGAGCAGTTCTTC. Its protein product is CASVKGEGYNEQFF. The V and J genes are TRBV7-9 and TRBJ2-1; 7 bases are shared with TRBD2. This CDR3 spans 14 amino acids. J lost 3 bases, V lost 8 bases, and 7 bases had no gene match. Germline loops: CDR1 SEHNR, CDR2 FQNEAQ (reference sequence). The variable domain in full, with the rest retrieved from reference TRBV7-9 and TRBJ2-1, is DTGVSQNPRHKITKRGQNVTFRCDPISEHNRLYWYRQTLGQGPEFLTYFQNEAQLEKSRLLSDRFSAERPKGSFSTLEIQRTEQGDSAMYLCASVKGEGYNEQFFGPGTRLTVL.

The gene calls are TRBV4-2 and TRBJ2-1; TRBD2 aligns across 16 bases. Germline values: CDR1 LGHNA, CDR2 YNFKEQ. After removal of 4 bases from V and 15 bases from J, the junction contained 12 bases not matched to a gene. The CDR3 sequence is 16 residues long. The chain's CDR3 is CASSRGTGLAGGRWFF. CDR3 coding DNA: TGTGCCAGCAGCCGAGGAACGGGACTAGCGGGAGGGCGCTGGTTCTTC.

This clone was recorded once. This chain uses TRBV6-2 or TRBV6-3 with TRBJ2-2; D uncertain. The CDR3 covers 14 residues. Between the trimmed V and J ends, which lost 6 bases and 3 bases, there was a span of 11 bases. Per the germline V gene, CDR1 is MNHEY and CDR2 is SVGEGT. The CDR3 here is CASSPNLDTGELFF. The CDR3 region has the DNA TGTGCCAGCAGCCCCAACTTAGACACCGGGGAGCTGTTTTTT.

The rearrangement links TRBV7-9 to TRBJ1-3, with 7 bases matching TRBD1. V shed 5 bases and J 4 bases; nucleotides not matched to a gene: 5. CDR1 is SEHNR and CDR2 is FQNEAQ in the germline V gene (reference sequence). This CDR3 is built from 14 residues. The CDR3: CASSPDREGNTIYF. CDR3 nucleotide sequence: TGTGCCAGCAGCCCTGACAGGGAGGGAAACACCATATATTTT.

This clone was picked up one time. The chain employs TRBV28 and TRBJ1-2, with D possibly TRBD1 on 5 matching bases. Germline loops: CDR1 MDHEN, CDR2 SYDVKM. The V end was cut by 4 bases, the J end by 2 bases, with 17 bases between. The CDR3 sequence is 16 residues long. CDR3 amino acids: CASSSTRQINNYGYTF. The CDR3 nucleotides are TGTGCCAGCAGTTCGACTAGACAGATTAACAACTATGGCTACACCTTC.

V is TRBV28 and J is TRBJ2-1, with D possibly TRBD1 on 6 matching bases. V lost 3 bases and J 5 bases, leaving 11 bases between the germline ends. Germline CDR1 and CDR2: MDHEN and SYDVKM. The CDR3 is 14 amino acids. CDR3 loop: CASSFWTDHNEQFF. The DNA of the CDR3 is TGTGCCAGCAGTTTCTGGACAGACCACAATGAGCAGTTCTTC.

CDR3 DNA: TGCGCCAGCAGCTTGGGACTAGCGGGAGTGTCCAATGAGCAGTTCTTC. Translating it yields CASSLGLAGVSNEQFF. The genes are TRBV5-1 and TRBJ2-1; TRBD2 matches at 12 bases. With V trimmed by 0 bases and J by 6 bases, 4 bases remained unmatched. Germline V gives CDR1 SGHRS, CDR2 YFSETQ. The CDR3 loop spans 16 amino acids.

The CDR3 coding sequence is TGTGCCAGCCGGGACAGAGTTTCACCCCTCCACTTT. This codes for CASRDRVSPLHF. This chain links TRBV6-5 with TRBJ1-6; 7 bases map to TRBD1. Trimming at V came to 8 bases and at J to 9 bases, leaving 4 bases not matched to a gene. Germline V gives CDR1 MNHEY, CDR2 SVGAGI. The CDR3 totals 12 residues.

The V gene is TRBV5-1, the J gene TRBJ2-3, with D tentatively TRBD1 (5 bases). The CDR3 covers 16 residues. Trimming removed 0 bases at V and 2 bases at J, with 13 bases between. Germline V gives CDR1 SGHRS, CDR2 YFSETQ. The CDR3 DNA reads TGCGCCAGCAGCTTGGCCGTTAGGGGAAACACAGATACGCAGTATTTT. This gives the protein CASSLAVRGNTDTQYF.

The chain couples TRBV7-2 to TRBJ2-3, with a possible D match to TRBD1 (5 bases). From germline, CDR1 is SGHTA and CDR2 FQGNSA. The CDR3 length is 16 residues. V was pared by 5 bases and J by 0 bases, with 15 bases between. The CDR3 region has the DNA TGTGCCAGCAGCCTGACCCTGGACACCAGCACAGATACGCAGTATTTT. Its protein is CASSLTLDTSTDTQYF.

The V and J genes are TRBV6-5 and TRBJ1-6; 7 nucleotides align to TRBD1. This CDR3 is 15 amino acids long. V shed 4 bases and J 6 bases; nucleotides not matched to a gene: 6. The germline V gene encodes CDR1 MNHEY and CDR2 SVGAGI. CDR3 sequence reads: CASSLDRTRNSPLHF. CDR3 bases: TGTGCCAGCAGTTTGGACAGGACCCGTAATTCACCCCTCCACTTT.

The rearrangement uses TRBV28 and TRBJ2-5, with D perhaps TRBD2 (5 bases). Germline lookup yields CDR1 MDHEN and CDR2 SYDVKM. The CDR3 has 15 residues. Trimming cost V 7 bases and J 3 bases, with 18 bases left between them. The CDR3 loop reads CASKVVQRSKETQYF. Written as DNA, the CDR3 is TGTGCCAGCAAGGTCGTTCAGCGGAGCAAAGAGACCCAGTACTTC.

The chain is built from TRBV10-2 and TRBJ2-1; D is ambiguous. Trimming removed 3 bases at V and 7 bases at J, with 7 bases between. Per germline, CDR1 WSHSY and CDR2 SAAADI. CDR3 length: 12 amino acids. CDR3 coding DNA: TGCGCCAGCAGTGATTTACTAAATGAGCAGTTCTTC. This codes for CASSDLLNEQFF.

The J gene is TRBJ1-6, the V gene TRBV3-1 (or the pseudogene TRBV3-2), with D hard to call. Looked up from germline, CDR1 is LGHDT and CDR2 is YNNKEL (reference sequence). The CDR3 loop spans 18 amino acids. Trimming shortened V by 0 bases and J by 1 base, and 13 bases separated the two germline ends. In nucleotides, the CDR3 is TGTGCCAGCAGCCAAGACACCACCGGGAGTTCCTATAATTCACCCCTCCACTTT. It yields the protein CASSQDTTGSSYNSPLHF.

The chain joins TRBV19 to TRBJ2-5, with 8 nucleotides matching TRBD1. CDR1 and CDR2 from the germline V gene are LNHDA and SQIVND (reference sequence). The CDR3 consists of 18 residues. V dropped 3 bases and J dropped 2; count of bases not matched to a gene: 14. Here the CDR3 reads CASSMTRGLGGVQETQYF. DNA of the CDR3: TGTGCCAGTAGTATGACCAGGGGGCTTGGGGGAGTTCAAGAGACCCAGTACTTC.

The genes are TRBV4-1 and TRBJ1-4, with 7 bases that match TRBD1. The CDR3 is 14 amino acids. Looked up from germline, CDR1 is MGHRA and CDR2 is YSYEKL. The junction had 7 bases not matched to a gene; V was cut back by 4 bases and J by 8 bases. This CDR3 is CASSPRTGYEKLFF. The CDR3, as DNA: TGCGCCAGCAGCCCCCGGACAGGCTACGAAAAACTGTTTTTT.